This is a list of T cell receptor beta chains from one sample in a study of human T cells and chemical hapten exposure. TCRdb re-called the 5' RACE reads through MiXCR, storing one row per CDR3 protein. The sample yields tens of thousands of distinct CDR3 sequences, 15% seen once. Receptors were obtained from a female donor in good health. Both conserved end residues are part of each CDR3. A D gene is named only where the DNA matches it firmly. Size tells how often a clone was seen (once, few, many) or the class of an expanded clone, and some rows leave it out.

DNA | CDR3 | D | size | J | V
TGTGCCAGCAGTGAAGGGTCCACTGGGGCCAACGTCCTGACTTTC | CASSEGSTGANVLTF | . | . | TRBJ2-6 | TRBV6-1
TGTGCCAGCAGCTTAGGCGGGCTAGCGGGCCACGCAGACAATGAGCAGTTCTTC | CASSLGGLAGHADNEQFF | TRBD2 | . | TRBJ2-1 | TRBV13
TGTGCCAGCAGTCCGCGGACAGGGATCTTCAATGAGCAGTTCTTC | CASSPRTGIFNEQFF | TRBD1 | . | TRBJ2-1 | TRBV12-3/TRBV12-4
TGCAGTGCTAGAGGGGGACTGAGGGACACTCGAAAGGGTGGCTACACCTTC | CSARGGLRDTRKGGYTF | . | many | TRBJ1-2 | TRBV20-1
TGTGCCAGCAGTTTAGTTCAGCCCTACGAGCAGTACTTC | CASSLVQPYEQYF | . | . | TRBJ2-7 | TRBV28
TGTGCCAGCAGCCGGGCGTCGGATAATCAGCCCCAGCATTTT | CASSRASDNQPQHF | . | . | TRBJ1-5 | TRBV3-1
TGTGCCAGCAGTTACTCAGTTAACTATGGCTACACCTTC | CASSYSVNYGYTF | . | . | TRBJ1-2 | TRBV6-5
TGTGCCAGCAGAAGGGGTACCGGCAATGAGCAGTTCTTC | CASRRGTGNEQFF | . | . | TRBJ2-1 | TRBV5-4
TGCAGTGCTAGTTATGGAACCCGGAGAGAAAAACTGTTTTTT | CSASYGTRREKLFF | . | few | TRBJ1-4 | TRBV20-1
TGTGCCAGCAGTTTAGGTGGGGATAGCAATCAGCCCCAGCATTTT | CASSLGGDSNQPQHF | . | few | TRBJ1-5 | TRBV12-3/TRBV12-4
TGTGCCAGCAGTTACTGGGCAAACCGGGACACTGAAGCTTTCTTT | CASSYWANRDTEAFF | . | few | TRBJ1-1 | TRBV6-6
TGTGCCAGCTCACCAGTAACGAACACTGAAGCTTTCTTT | CASSPVTNTEAFF | . | . | TRBJ1-1 | TRBV18
TGCAGTGCTAGTACGTGGCCAGGTCGTCAGCCCCAGCATTTT | CSASTWPGRQPQHF | . | few | TRBJ1-5 | TRBV20-1
TGCGCCAGCAGTGAGGGGCCAGGGGGTGGTCAGCCCCAGCATTTT | CASSEGPGGGQPQHF | TRBD1 | few | TRBJ1-5 | TRBV5-1
TGTGCCACCAGCAGAGATCAAGGGACACTAATCATGGGCAATCAGCCCCAGCATTTT | CATSRDQGTLIMGNQPQHF | . | . | TRBJ1-5 | TRBV15
TGTGCCAGCAGTTCCTCGGCAGCGGGAAGCACAGATACGCAGTATTTT | CASSSSAAGSTDTQYF | TRBD2 | . | TRBJ2-3 | TRBV28
TGTGCCAGCAGACCAACTAATGAAAAACTGTTTTTT | CASRPTNEKLFF | . | . | TRBJ1-4 | TRBV28
TGTGCCAGCAGCCTCAGCCTGGGACTAGCGGGAGTAGGATCTCATAGCACAGATACGCAGTATTTT | CASSLSLGLAGVGSHSTDTQYF | TRBD2 | few | TRBJ2-3 | TRBV14
TGTGCCAGCTCCCAAGGGGGGCTTACCAACGTCCTGACTTTC | CASSQGGLTNVLTF | . | few | TRBJ2-6 | TRBV6-2/TRBV6-3
TGTGCCAGCAGCTCCGGGCAGGGAGGCACAGATACGCAGTATTTT | CASSSGQGGTDTQYF | . | . | TRBJ2-3 | TRBV7-9